This T cell receptor (beta chain) originates from a study of CD8 T cells in ankylosing spondylitis. Study-level points and caveats: The authors reported significant enrichment of disease-linked clones in matched ankylosing spondylitis synovial fluid. With a CD8+ phenotype, disease-linked clones were relatively rare in peripheral blood. In ankylosing spondylitis blood, a motif of roughly 8 highly homologous TCR beta variants appeared characteristic.

The CDR3 runs 13 residues. Germline V lookup: CDR1 LGHNA, CDR2 YNFKEQ. V was cut by 1 base and J by 1 base, with 5 bases left in between. TCRdb passed the 5' RACE reads through MiXCR, listing each CDR3 protein once. The repertoire holds fewer than 750,000 distinct CDR3 sequences, with roughly 19% as singletons. This clonotype has a count of ten or more. Its specificity is not known. This chain links TRBV4-2 with TRBJ2-7; no clear D gene. The material sequenced was blood, either unsorted or a sorted T cell fraction (not recorded which). The source of this sequence is a male donor with ankylosing spondylitis. CDR3 coding DNA: TGTGCCAGCAGCCAAGTGGAATCCTACGAGCAGTACTTC. It codes for CASSQVESYEQYF.